The entry below describes one T cell receptor (beta chain). Clones were read by immunoSEQ multiplex PCR, and TCRdb kept only the in-frame ones, dropping some. The profile shows about 2,200,000 clones, about 93% of them singletons. This record comes from a study of shared clonotypes between healthy human individuals. The CDR3 loop spans 15 amino acids. CDR1 and CDR2 (germline): LGHNA, YSLEER. The trim removed 3 bases at V and 5 bases at J, leaving 6 bases unmatched. CD8 cells classed as naive were CD45RO-negative and positively selected for CCR7, excluding terminally differentiated effector memory CD45RA+ cells.

The chain carries TRBV4-3 and TRBJ1-4; 7 bases map to TRBD1. This receptor was taken from a man in his late teens or twenties in good health. Some clones in this sample may be carry-over from other donors' samples. Sequences were obtained from naive CD8+ T cells from PBMCs. CDR3 region: CASSQDRTLNEKLFF. CDR3 DNA sequence: TGCGCCAGCAGCCAGGACAGGACTCTAAATGAAAAACTGTTTTTT.